The source of this TCR beta chain is a study of spatial heterogeneity in lung cancer. Looking at the study overall: TCR and UMI combinations that were unique each appeared, on average, more than ten times in raw reads. The study, taken as a whole, reports: Ubiquitous expanded tumor TCRs surfaced in blood more at resection than they did at follow-up.

As for time point: sample taken at primary tumor resection. The authors sequenced whole RNA from tumor, nontumor lung or frozen PBMC without sorting. The donors comprised approximately 72 untreated early-stage non-small cell lung cancer patients. In germline, CDR1 is LNHDA, CDR2 SQIVND (reference sequence). This CDR3 comprises 13 residues. V gave up 7 bases and J gave up 1 base, with 8 bases separating them. This clonotype was counted at least ten times. The antigen remains undetermined. A distinct unique molecular identifier was carried by each TCR cDNA molecule. TCRdb independently ran MiXCR on the 5' RACE reads; one entry per CDR3 protein. The sample includes about 38,000 distinct CDR3 sequences, 7.5% of them seen just once.

The TCR sequence derives from a male donor with early-stage non-small cell lung cancer. This chain uses TRBV19 with TRBJ1-5, with a possible D match to TRBD1 (5 bases). Sequences were derived from PBMCs, sampled at surgery. This chain's CDR3 is CASTRDSNQPQHF. CDR3 bases: TGTGCCAGTACCCGGGACAGCAATCAGCCCCAGCATTTT.